The clone carrying this T cell receptor beta chain was seen a single time. As yet, its antigen is unknown. The entry originates in a study of CD4 T cells in relation to SARS-CoV-2 and coronaviruses. The study's findings and limits: Roughly 65% of donors had memory CD4+ clonotypes crossrecognizing SARS-CoV-2 and common cold coronavirus spike. Culture-expanded clones reflect memory recall rather than primary priming during culture.

Some clones are missing from TCRdb's copy, which holds only in-frame ones; the method was immunoSEQ multiplex PCR. Seen here are about 40,000 clones, around three quarters observed once, and the top ten hold 20%. Germline V gene lookup returns CDR1 SGHNT and CDR2 YYREEE (reference sequence). CDR3 size: 14 residues. Trimming took off 3 bases at V and 5 bases at J, with 15 bases between the two ends. Sorted naive or memory CD4+ cells met CEF peptides for under eleven days. The sequencing input was memory CD4+ T cells from PBMCs, cultured in vitro. This TCR was recovered from an adult with COVID-19. The J gene is TRBJ2-7, the V gene TRBV5-4; D not resolved. The CDR3 sequence is CASSSQRTSDEQYF. CDR3 bases: TGTGCCAGCAGCTCACAAAGAACTTCCGACGAGCAGTACTTC.